These 32 T cell receptor beta chains were sequenced from one sample in a study of cytomegalovirus exposure and HLA in healthy donors. It was with 60 Vbeta and 13 Jbeta primers that the PCR ran. Using immunoSEQ multiplex PCR, the repertoire was profiled, and TCRdb retains in-frame clones only, with some absent. The sample lists 100,000 to 150,000 clones; around 80% were seen once. The sequenced material came from PBMCs. The receptors were gathered from a female donor in good health and CMV-seronegative.

The J gene is TRBJ2-5, the V gene TRBV6-6, with 8 bases that match TRBD1. V lost 5 bases and J lost 5; bases outside the gene matches: 10. CDR3 length equals 15 residues. Germline V gene lookup returns CDR1 MNHNY and CDR2 SVGAGI (reference sequence). CDR3 sequence: CASSPAGQGGETQYF. The CDR3 nucleotides read TGTGCCAGCAGTCCCGCCGGACAGGGAGGCGAGACCCAGTACTTC.

V gene TRBV10-1 combines with J gene TRBJ2-5, with D perhaps TRBD2 (5 bases). V was pared by 3 bases and J by 2 bases, with 16 bases between. The CDR3 is 16 amino acids. Germline V lookup: CDR1 WNHNN, CDR2 SYGVQD (reference sequence). The CDR3 loop is CASSDPGVAGQETQYF. CDR3 nucleotide sequence: TGCGCCAGCAGTGACCCCGGGGTGGCTGGACAAGAGACCCAGTACTTC.

The J gene is TRBJ1-2, the V gene TRBV28; TRBD1 matches at 12 bases. V dropped 3 bases and J dropped 6; count of bases not matched to a gene: 8. Germline V gene sequence: CDR1 MDHEN, CDR2 SYDVKM. The CDR3 has 16 residues. The chain's CDR3 is CASSFQGTGGADGYTF. In DNA form, the CDR3 reads TGTGCCAGCAGTTTTCAAGGGACAGGGGGCGCTGATGGCTACACCTTC.

The chain is built from TRBV7-9 and TRBJ2-5; TRBD2 matches 7 bases. CDR1 and CDR2 (germline): SEHNR, FQNEAQ (reference sequence). Unmatched junction bases numbered 11, after V lost 8 bases and J lost 5 bases. This CDR3 is built from 14 residues. The CDR3 spells CASVLGGGRETQYF. Here the CDR3 DNA reads TGTGCCAGCGTCTTGGGGGGAGGGCGTGAGACCCAGTACTTC.

This chain links TRBV28 with TRBJ1-3; no clear D gene. Germline V gene sequence: CDR1 MDHEN, CDR2 SYDVKM. The CDR3 contains 14 residues. Trimming pared 6 bases from V and 3 bases from J, leaving 12 bases between. The CDR3, as DNA: TGTGCCAGCAGGCTTAACACGTATGGAAACACCATATATTTT. Amino acid sequence: CASRLNTYGNTIYF.

The V gene is TRBV5-5, the J gene TRBJ2-5; TRBD1 matches at 8 bases. Germline V gene lookup returns CDR1 SGHKS and CDR2 YYEKEE (reference sequence). The CDR3 contains 15 residues. The V segment lost 2 bases and the J segment 0 bases; nucleotides outside the gene matches: 3. The CDR3 spells CASSFQGAYQETQYF. The CDR3 nucleotides read TGTGCCAGCAGCTTTCAGGGGGCGTACCAAGAGACCCAGTACTTC. The entire variable domain, with the rest obtained from reference TRBV5-5 and TRBJ2-5, is as follows: DAGVTQSPTHLIKTRGQQVTLRCSPISGHKSVSWYQQVLGQGPQFIFQYYEKEERGRGNFPDRFSARQFPNYSSELNVNALLLGDSALYLCASSFQGAYQETQYFGPGTRLLVL.

This clone was seen once. The chain couples TRBV5-6 to TRBJ2-4; D is perhaps TRBD2 (5 bases). This CDR3 region has 14 residues. Germline CDR1 and CDR2: SGHDT and YYEEEE. Trimming shortened V by 3 bases and J by 0 bases, and 7 bases separated the two germline ends. CDR3 protein: CASSSGLAKNIQYF. For the CDR3, the DNA is TGTGCCAGCAGCTCGGGGTTAGCCAAAAACATTCAGTACTTC.

The CDR3 DNA reads as TGTGCCAGCAGCCAAGATCGGGGGGCGCGAGAGCCCCAGCATTTT. Translating it yields CASSQDRGAREPQHF. The chain links TRBV4-2 to TRBJ1-5; D is possibly TRBD1 (6 bases). V lost 0 bases to trimming and J lost 8 bases, with 14 bases between them. There are 15 residues in the CDR3. CDR1 is LGHNA and CDR2 is YNFKEQ in the germline V gene.

The chain has TRBV5-4 and TRBJ2-2; D might be TRBD2 (5 bases). The germline CDR1 and CDR2 sequences are SGHNT and YYREEE (reference sequence). This CDR3 is 15 amino acids long. Trimming took off 0 bases at V and 6 bases at J, with 12 bases between the two ends. CDR3 DNA sequence: TGTGCCAGCAGCTTGGCCGGGTGGGGAGCCGGGGAGCTGTTTTTT. Protein sequence: CASSLAGWGAGELFF.

CDR3 in amino acids: CASSMTVGASDSYGYTF. In DNA, the CDR3 is TGTGCCAGCAGCATGACGGTGGGGGCCTCTGACTCCTATGGCTACACCTTC. This chain uses TRBV7-2 with TRBJ1-2; D is perhaps TRBD1 (6 bases). The CDR3 totals 17 residues. The V and J ends lost 5 bases and 4 bases respectively, with 23 bases between them. Germline V lookup: CDR1 SGHTA, CDR2 FQGNSA.

This clone was seen a handful of times. The identical CDR3 is also encoded by other nucleotide sequences in the sample. The chain has TRBV2 and TRBJ2-3; perhaps TRBD2 as D (6 bases). V gave up 3 bases and J gave up 1 base, with 11 bases separating them. Germline V gene sequence: CDR1 SNHLY, CDR2 FYNNEI. CDR3 length equals 15 residues. The DNA for the CDR3 is TGTGCCAGCAGTGAGAGGACGGGGGGCACAGATACGCAGTATTTT. Its translation is CASSERTGGTDTQYF.

The rearrangement uses TRBV2 and TRBJ1-5; perhaps TRBD1 as D (5 bases). This CDR3 has 14 residues. The germline V gene encodes CDR1 SNHLY and CDR2 FYNNEI. V gave up 4 bases and J gave up 8 bases, with 15 bases separating them. In DNA, the CDR3 is TGTGCCAGCAGTGGCCAGGGAACCCTGGAGCCCCAGCATTTT. This translates into CASSGQGTLEPQHF.

This clone appeared a single time. V and J are TRBV5-4 and TRBJ2-2; weak D call: TRBD1 (6 bases). The CDR3 covers 14 residues. V was cut by 2 bases and J by 5 bases, with 10 bases left in between. The germline V gene has CDR1 SGHNT and CDR2 YYREEE (reference sequence). The CDR3 sequence: CASSFLTGTGELFF. DNA of the CDR3: TGTGCCAGCAGCTTCCTTACAGGGACCGGGGAGCTGTTTTTT.

The chain is built from TRBV28 and TRBJ1-2; D gene uncertain. CDR3 length: 13 amino acids. The V end was cut by 4 bases, the J end by 3 bases, with 9 bases between. Germline V gene data show CDR1 as MDHEN and CDR2 as SYDVKM. The CDR3 sequence: CASSSPSYYGYTF. In nucleotides, the CDR3 is TGTGCCAGCAGTTCCCCCAGTTACTATGGCTACACCTTC.

The rearrangement links TRBV4-3 to TRBJ2-7; TRBD1 aligns across 7 bases. Germline values: CDR1 LGHNA, CDR2 YSLEER. The trim removed 2 bases at V and 3 bases at J, leaving 10 bases unmatched. The CDR3 sequence is 16 residues long. The CDR3 DNA reads TGCGCCAGCAGCCAACACCCCTCCGGACAGGACTACGAGCAGTACTTC. Encoded protein: CASSQHPSGQDYEQYF.

This clone was counted between two and nine times. CDR3 in DNA: TGCAGCGTTGTTGGGGGTACCGGGACAGGTATGGGCTACACCTTC. Its translation: CSVVGGTGTGMGYTF. The chain joins TRBV29-1 to TRBJ1-2; 8 bases fit TRBD1. V shed 4 bases, J shed 8 bases, and the junction held 15 bases outside the gene matches. The CDR3 has 15 amino acids. Germline-derived CDR1 and CDR2 are SQVTM and ANQGSEA.

The chain carries TRBV6-1 and TRBJ2-7, with 9 bases fitting TRBD2. In germline, CDR1 is MNHNS, CDR2 SASEGT. The CDR3 contains 14 residues. V lost 6 bases and J lost 4; bases outside the gene matches: 7. This CDR3 is CASSRQRGEYEQYF. CDR3 DNA: TGTGCCAGCAGCCGTCAGCGGGGGGAATACGAGCAGTACTTC.

The genes are TRBV7-6 and TRBJ1-5, with D possibly matching TRBD1 (6 bases). Trimming took off 2 bases at V and 6 bases at J, with 11 bases between the two ends. Germline CDR1 reads SGHVS; CDR2 reads FNYEAQ. CDR3 size: 14 residues. The CDR3 nucleotides read TGTGCCAGCAGCTTAAGAAGGGGGGGTCAGCCCCAGCATTTT. Protein product: CASSLRRGGQPQHF. Filled out from reference TRBV7-6 and TRBJ1-5, the complete variable domain reads GAGVSQSPRYKVTKRGQDVALRCDPISGHVSLYWYRQALGQGPEFLTYFNYEAQQDKSGLPNDRFSAERPEGSISTLTIQRTEQRDSAMYRCASSLRRGGQPQHFGDGTRLSIL.

The chain has TRBV7-2 and TRBJ2-7; D possibly corresponds to TRBD1 (6 bases). Germline CDR1 SGHTA, CDR2 FQGNSA. V was trimmed by 3 bases and J by 0 bases, leaving 15 bases between them. The CDR3 sequence is 16 residues long. CDR3 loop: CASSLSGTGSSYEQYF. The CDR3 DNA reads TGTGCCAGCAGCTTGTCCGGCACAGGGAGCTCCTACGAGCAGTACTTC.

The rearrangement links TRBV19 to TRBJ2-7; tentatively, D is TRBD2 (5 bases). CDR1 is LNHDA and CDR2 is SQIVND in the germline V gene (reference sequence). This CDR3 region has 15 residues. Trimming took off 1 base at V and 3 bases at J, with 13 bases between the two ends. CDR3 nucleotides: TGTGCCAGTAGTATAGGAGGGCTCGCGGGCTACGAGCAGTACTTC. This sequence encodes CASSIGGLAGYEQYF.

The chain employs TRBV28 and TRBJ2-5; D may be TRBD1 (5 bases). The J call may be incorrect, as the DNA end agrees better with TRBJ2-7. CDR1 is MDHEN, CDR2 SYDVKM, per germline. The length of the CDR3 is 15 residues. The CDR3 loop is CASSFGQGSTYEQYF. The DNA for the CDR3 is TGTGCCAGCAGTTTTGGGCAGGGCTCAACCTACGAGCAGTACTTC.

The J gene is TRBJ2-2, the V gene TRBV27; D gene uncertain. Germline V gene sequence: CDR1 MNHEY, CDR2 SMNVEV (reference sequence). The CDR3 loop spans 14 amino acids. V lost 2 bases and J lost 3, with 7 bases in between. DNA for the CDR3: TGTGCCAGCAGTTTAAATTCGGACACCGGGGAGCTGTTTTTT. The encoded protein is CASSLNSDTGELFF.

The chain carries TRBV30 and TRBJ2-7, with a possible D match to TRBD2 (5 bases). Germline V gives CDR1 GTSNPN, CDR2 SVGIG (reference sequence). V was shortened by 0 bases and J by 2 bases, with 11 bases between the two germline ends. This CDR3 comprises 14 residues. The CDR3 is CAWSVAEETYEQYF. For the CDR3, the DNA is TGTGCCTGGAGTGTAGCGGAGGAAACCTACGAGCAGTACTTC.

The chain has TRBV6-5 and TRBJ1-2; 10 nucleotides agree with TRBD1. The CDR3 extends over 13 amino acids. V trimming: 6 bases; J trimming: 6 bases; junction bases outside the gene matches: 4. Germline values: CDR1 MNHEY, CDR2 SVGAGI. CDR3 amino acids: CASSPDRGHGYTF. The CDR3 DNA follows: TGTGCCAGCAGCCCAGACAGGGGGCATGGCTACACCTTC.

Worth noting for this clone: The junction departs from the called germline gene at one end, perhaps through a read error. V is TRBV28 and J is TRBJ2-7; 9 positions agree with TRBD1. Germline-derived CDR1 and CDR2 are MDHEN and SYDVKM. This CDR3 region has 12 residues. CDR3 coding DNA: TGTGCCAGCAGCCTGTACAGGGGGCCCAGAGTCTTC. It yields the protein CASSLYRGPRVF.

The J gene is TRBJ2-1, the V gene TRBV5-6; D is ambiguous. From germline, CDR1 is SGHDT and CDR2 YYEEEE. The CDR3 consists of 13 residues. Trimming took 4 bases from V and 3 from J, leaving 8 bases between them. The CDR3 loop reads CASSLPNYNEQFF. CDR3 bases: TGTGCCAGCAGCCTCCCTAACTACAATGAGCAGTTCTTC.

This clone appeared a few times. The rearrangement links TRBV28 to TRBJ1-2, with D unresolved. The CDR3 is 13 residues long. The ends were cut back, 2 bases at V and 2 bases at J, with 6 bases in the middle. The germline gives CDR1 MDHEN, CDR2 SYDVKM. CDR3 DNA sequence: TGTGCCAGCAGTTTAGACGGGAACTATGGCTACACCTTC. This encodes CASSLDGNYGYTF.

This chain links TRBV27 with TRBJ2-4; D is unresolved. The CDR3 contains 18 residues. The germline V and J ends were trimmed by 0 bases and 1 base, with 16 bases remaining between them. The germline V gene has CDR1 MNHEY and CDR2 SMNVEV (reference sequence). The CDR3 sequence: CASSLSYPPHGAKNIQYF. The CDR3 DNA is TGTGCCAGCAGTTTATCCTACCCACCCCACGGGGCCAAAAACATTCAGTACTTC.

The CDR3 nucleotides are TGTGCCAGCAGCATCCACGGGGGGGGGCAAGGTGAAGCTTTCTTT. This codes for CASSIHGGGQGEAFF. The chain is built from TRBV7-2 and TRBJ1-1, with D tentatively TRBD1 (6 bases). Germline V CDR1 and CDR2: SGHTA, FQGNSA. Trimming took 5 bases from V and 7 from J, leaving 20 bases between them. CDR3 length equals 15 residues. Variable domain in full (rest from reference TRBV7-2 and TRBJ1-1): GAGVSQSPSNKVTEKGKDVELRCDPISGHTALYWYRQSLGQGLEFLIYFQGNSAPDKSGLPSDRFSAERTGGSVSTLTIQRTQQEDSAVYLCASSIHGGGQGEAFFGQGTRLTVV.

This clone was seen a few times. The CDR3 protein is CASSPAAVGSSGNTIYF. In DNA form, the CDR3 reads TGTGCCAGCAGCCCCGCTGCGGTGGGTAGCTCTGGAAACACCATATATTTT. The chain uses TRBV5-4 and TRBJ1-3; D gene ambiguous. The V end was cut by 4 bases, the J end by 0 bases, with 17 bases between. Germline CDR1 is SGHNT and CDR2 is YYREEE (reference sequence). This CDR3 has 17 residues.

The J gene is TRBJ2-1, the V gene TRBV19, with 8 bases aligning to TRBD1. This CDR3 comprises 15 residues. Germline assignment: CDR1 LNHDA and CDR2 SQIVND (reference sequence). J gave up 2 bases and V 3 bases, and 3 bases lay outside the gene matches. CDR3 in amino acids: CASSIAGGAYNEQFF. CDR3 nucleotides: TGTGCCAGTAGTATTGCAGGGGGCGCCTACAATGAGCAGTTCTTC.

Regarding this clone: The same CDR3 also results from other DNA sequences found in this sample. The chain uses TRBV11-3 and TRBJ2-7; TRBD1 aligns across 10 bases. This CDR3 has 14 amino acids. Germline loops: CDR1 SGHNT, CDR2 YENEEA. V lost 4 bases and J lost 3; bases outside the gene matches: 3. The CDR3: CASSSTGGLYEQYF. The CDR3 DNA reads TGTGCCAGCAGCTCGACAGGGGGCCTCTACGAGCAGTACTTC.